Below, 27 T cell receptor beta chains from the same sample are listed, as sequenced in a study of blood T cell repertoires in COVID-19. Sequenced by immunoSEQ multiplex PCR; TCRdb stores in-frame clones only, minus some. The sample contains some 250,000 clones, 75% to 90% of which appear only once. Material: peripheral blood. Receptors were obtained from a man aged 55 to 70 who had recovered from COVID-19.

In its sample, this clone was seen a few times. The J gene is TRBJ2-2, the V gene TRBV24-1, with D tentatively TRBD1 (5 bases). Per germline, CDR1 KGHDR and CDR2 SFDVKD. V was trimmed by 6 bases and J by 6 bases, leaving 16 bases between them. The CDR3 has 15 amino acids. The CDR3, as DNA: TGTGCCACCAGTCCCATGGGGCAGCAAGCCGGGGAGCTGTTTTTT. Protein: CATSPMGQQAGELFF.

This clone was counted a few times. CDR3 loop: CASSMGSLGANVLTF. The CDR3 DNA reads TGTGCCAGTAGTATGGGCAGTCTTGGGGCCAACGTCCTGACTTTC. The J gene is TRBJ2-6, the V gene TRBV19; the D is unclear. Germline CDR1 LNHDA, CDR2 SQIVND (reference sequence). V dropped 3 bases and J dropped 3 bases, with 9 bases sitting between them. CDR3 length equals 15 residues.

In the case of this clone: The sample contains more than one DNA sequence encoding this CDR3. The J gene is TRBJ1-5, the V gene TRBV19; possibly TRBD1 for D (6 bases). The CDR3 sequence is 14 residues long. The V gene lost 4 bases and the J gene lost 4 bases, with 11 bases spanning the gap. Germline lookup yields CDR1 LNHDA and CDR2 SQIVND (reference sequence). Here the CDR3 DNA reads TGTGCCAGTAGTACTACAGGGTCGAATCAGCCCCAGCATTTT. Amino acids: CASSTTGSNQPQHF. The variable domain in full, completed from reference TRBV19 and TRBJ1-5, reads DGGITQSPKYLFRKEGQNVTLSCEQNLNHDAMYWYRQDPGQGLRLIYYSQIVNDFQKGDIAEGYSVSREKKESFPLTVTSAQKNPTAFYLCASSTTGSNQPQHFGDGTRLSIL.

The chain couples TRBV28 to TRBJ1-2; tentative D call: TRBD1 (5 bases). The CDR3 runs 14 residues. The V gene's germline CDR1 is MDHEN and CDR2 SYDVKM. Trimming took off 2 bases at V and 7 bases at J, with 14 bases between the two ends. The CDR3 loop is CASSLVGPGFGYTF. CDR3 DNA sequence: TGTGCCAGCAGTTTAGTGGGCCCAGGGTTTGGCTACACCTTC.

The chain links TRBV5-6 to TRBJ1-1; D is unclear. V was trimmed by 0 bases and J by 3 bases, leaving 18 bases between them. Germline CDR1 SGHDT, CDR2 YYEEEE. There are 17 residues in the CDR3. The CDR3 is CASSLAPAVGPDTEAFF. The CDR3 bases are TGTGCCAGCAGCTTGGCCCCCGCAGTGGGCCCTGACACTGAAGCTTTCTTT.

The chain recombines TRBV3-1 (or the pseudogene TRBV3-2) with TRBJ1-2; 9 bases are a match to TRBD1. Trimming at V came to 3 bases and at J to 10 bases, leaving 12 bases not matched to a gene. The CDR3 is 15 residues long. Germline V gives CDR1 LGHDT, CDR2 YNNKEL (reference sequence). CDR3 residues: CASSQGDREAGIYTF. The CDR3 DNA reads TGTGCCAGCAGCCAGGGGGACAGGGAGGCTGGGATCTACACCTTC.

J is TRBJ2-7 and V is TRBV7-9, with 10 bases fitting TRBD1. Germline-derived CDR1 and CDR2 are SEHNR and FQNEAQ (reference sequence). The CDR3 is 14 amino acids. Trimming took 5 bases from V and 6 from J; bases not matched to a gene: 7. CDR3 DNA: TGTGCCAGCAGCCTAGGGACAGGGGAGACCGAGCAGTACGTC. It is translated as CASSLGTGETEQYV.

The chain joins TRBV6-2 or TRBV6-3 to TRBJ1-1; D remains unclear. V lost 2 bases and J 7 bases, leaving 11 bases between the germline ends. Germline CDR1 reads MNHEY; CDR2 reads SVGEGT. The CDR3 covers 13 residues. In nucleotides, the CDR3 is TGTGCCAGCAGTTACCTCGCCCGGAGTGAAGCTTTCTTT. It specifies CASSYLARSEAFF.

The CDR3 sequence: CASSEAGQGHTGELFF. The CDR3 nucleotides read TGTGCCAGCAGTGAAGCGGGACAGGGGCACACCGGGGAGCTGTTTTTT. This chain uses TRBV6-1 with TRBJ2-2, with 10 bases identical to TRBD1. The CDR3 length is 16 residues. Trimming removed 0 bases from V and 3 bases from J; junction bases left unmatched: 1. CDR1 MNHNS and CDR2 SASEGT come from the germline V gene.

The CDR3 loop is CASSLAGRYEQYV. CDR3 nucleotide sequence: TGTGCCAGCAGCTTGGCAGGGCGTTACGAGCAGTACGTC. V and J are TRBV5-6 and TRBJ2-7; D possibly corresponds to TRBD1 (5 bases). This CDR3 is 13 amino acids long. In germline, CDR1 is SGHDT, CDR2 YYEEEE. With 0 bases removed from V and 4 bases from J, the gap between germline ends came to 8 bases.

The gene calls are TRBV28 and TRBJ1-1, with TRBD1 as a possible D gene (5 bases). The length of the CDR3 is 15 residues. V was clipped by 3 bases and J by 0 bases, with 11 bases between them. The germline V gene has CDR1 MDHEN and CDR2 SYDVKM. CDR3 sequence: CASSLAGEMNTEAFF. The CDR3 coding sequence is TGTGCCAGCAGTTTGGCGGGGGAGATGAACACTGAAGCTTTCTTT.

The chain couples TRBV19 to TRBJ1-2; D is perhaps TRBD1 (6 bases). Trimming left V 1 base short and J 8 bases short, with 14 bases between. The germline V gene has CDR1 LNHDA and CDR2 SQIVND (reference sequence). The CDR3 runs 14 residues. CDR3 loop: CASSIGRGSSGYTF. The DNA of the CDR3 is TGTGCCAGTAGTATAGGCAGGGGTTCGTCGGGCTACACCTTC.

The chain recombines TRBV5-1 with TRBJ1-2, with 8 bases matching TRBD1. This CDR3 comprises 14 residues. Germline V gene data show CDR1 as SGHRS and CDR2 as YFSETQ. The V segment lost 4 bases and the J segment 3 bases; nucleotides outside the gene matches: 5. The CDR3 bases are TGCGCCAGCAGCCGAGCAGGGGGCGACTATGGCTACACCTTC. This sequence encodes CASSRAGGDYGYTF.

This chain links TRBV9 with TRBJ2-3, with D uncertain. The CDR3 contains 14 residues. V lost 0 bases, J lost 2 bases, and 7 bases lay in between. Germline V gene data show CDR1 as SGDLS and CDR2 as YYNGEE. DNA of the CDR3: TGTGCCAGCAGCGTAGGACAAGCCACAGATACGCAGTATTTT. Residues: CASSVGQATDTQYF.

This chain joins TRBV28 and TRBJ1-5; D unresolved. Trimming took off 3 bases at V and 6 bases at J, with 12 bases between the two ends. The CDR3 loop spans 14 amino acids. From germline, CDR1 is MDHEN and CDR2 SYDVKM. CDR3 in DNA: TGTGCCAGCAGTTTGGTAAGGAGAAGTCAGCCCCAGCATTTT. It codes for CASSLVRRSQPQHF.

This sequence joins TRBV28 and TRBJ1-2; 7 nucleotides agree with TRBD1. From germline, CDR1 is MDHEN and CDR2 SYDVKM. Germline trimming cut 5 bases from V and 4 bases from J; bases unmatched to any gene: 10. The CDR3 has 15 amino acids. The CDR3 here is CASSVDRIESYGYTF. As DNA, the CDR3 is TGTGCCAGCAGTGTGGACAGGATAGAGTCCTATGGCTACACCTTC.

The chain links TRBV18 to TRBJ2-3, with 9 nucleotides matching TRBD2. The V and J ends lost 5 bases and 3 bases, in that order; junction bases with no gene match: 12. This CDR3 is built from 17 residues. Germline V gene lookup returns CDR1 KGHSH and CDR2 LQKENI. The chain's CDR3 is CASSTLGSGGQTDTQYF. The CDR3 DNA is TGTGCCAGCTCAACCCTGGGTAGCGGGGGTCAGACAGATACGCAGTATTTT.

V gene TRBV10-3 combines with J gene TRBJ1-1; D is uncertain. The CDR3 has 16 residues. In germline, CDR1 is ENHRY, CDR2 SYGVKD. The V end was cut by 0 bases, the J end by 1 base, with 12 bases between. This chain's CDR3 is CAISESAVRPNTEAFF. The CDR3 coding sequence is TGTGCCATCAGTGAGTCGGCTGTCAGGCCGAACACTGAAGCTTTCTTT.

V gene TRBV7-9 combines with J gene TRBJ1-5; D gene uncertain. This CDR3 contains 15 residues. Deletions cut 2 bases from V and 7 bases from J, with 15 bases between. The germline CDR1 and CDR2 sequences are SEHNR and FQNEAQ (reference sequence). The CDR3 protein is CASSLRGGIEQPQHF. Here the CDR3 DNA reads TGTGCCAGCAGCTTACGAGGAGGGATCGAGCAGCCCCAGCATTTT.

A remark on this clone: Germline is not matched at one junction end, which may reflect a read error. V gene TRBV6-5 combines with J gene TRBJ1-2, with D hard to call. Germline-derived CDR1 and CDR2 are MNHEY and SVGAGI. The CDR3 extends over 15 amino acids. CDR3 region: CASSYSRGALYRYTF. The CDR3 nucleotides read TGTGCCAGCAGTTACTCGAGAGGAGCCCTCTATCGCTACACCTTC.

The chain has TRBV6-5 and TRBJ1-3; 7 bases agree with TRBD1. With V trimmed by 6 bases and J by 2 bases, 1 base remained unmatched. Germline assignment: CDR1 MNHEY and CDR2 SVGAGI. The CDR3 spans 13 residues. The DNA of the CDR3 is TGTGCCAGCAGGGGGACAGCTGGAAACACCATATATTTT. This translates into CASRGTAGNTIYF.

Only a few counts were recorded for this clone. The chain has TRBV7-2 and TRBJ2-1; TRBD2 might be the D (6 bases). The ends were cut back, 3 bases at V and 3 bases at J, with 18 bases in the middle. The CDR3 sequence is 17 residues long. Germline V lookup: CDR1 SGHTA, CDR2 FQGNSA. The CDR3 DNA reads TGTGCCAGCAGCTTCACGGGACTCACCGGGGTCTACAATGAGCAGTTCTTC. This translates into CASSFTGLTGVYNEQFF.

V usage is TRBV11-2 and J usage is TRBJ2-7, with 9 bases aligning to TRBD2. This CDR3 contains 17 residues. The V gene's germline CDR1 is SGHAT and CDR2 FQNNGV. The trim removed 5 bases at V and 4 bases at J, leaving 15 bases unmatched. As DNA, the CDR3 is TGTGCCAGCAGCCACGGGCGGGGGGGGTCCCCCCTATACGAGCAGTACTTC. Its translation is CASSHGRGGSPLYEQYF.

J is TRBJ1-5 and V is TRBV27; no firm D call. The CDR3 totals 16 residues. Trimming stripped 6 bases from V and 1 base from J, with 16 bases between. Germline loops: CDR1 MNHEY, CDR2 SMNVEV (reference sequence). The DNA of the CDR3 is TGTGCCAGCAGACACGGAGGGTTGGCGAGCAATCAGCCCCAGCATTTT. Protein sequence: CASRHGGLASNQPQHF.

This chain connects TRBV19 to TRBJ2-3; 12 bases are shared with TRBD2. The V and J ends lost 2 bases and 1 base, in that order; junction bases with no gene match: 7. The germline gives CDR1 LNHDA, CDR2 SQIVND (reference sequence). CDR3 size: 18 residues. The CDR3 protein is CASSISSGGASRTDTQYF. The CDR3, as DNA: TGTGCCAGTAGTATATCTAGCGGGGGGGCCTCCCGCACAGATACGCAGTATTTT.

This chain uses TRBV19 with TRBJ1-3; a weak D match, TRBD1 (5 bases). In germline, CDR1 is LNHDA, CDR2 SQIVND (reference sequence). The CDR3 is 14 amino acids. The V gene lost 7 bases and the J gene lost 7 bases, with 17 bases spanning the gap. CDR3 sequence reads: CASIPREIGNTIYF. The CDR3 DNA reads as TGTGCCAGTATCCCCAGGGAAATTGGGAACACCATATATTTT.

The CDR3 nucleotides read TGTGCCAGTAGTAAAATGACTAGCGGGGCCGGGGATACGCAGTATTTT. This codes for CASSKMTSGAGDTQYF. This chain connects TRBV19 to TRBJ2-3, with 11 positions matching TRBD2. The germline V gene has CDR1 LNHDA and CDR2 SQIVND (reference sequence). V shed 4 bases and J 6 bases; nucleotides not matched to a gene: 9. The CDR3 runs to 16 residues.